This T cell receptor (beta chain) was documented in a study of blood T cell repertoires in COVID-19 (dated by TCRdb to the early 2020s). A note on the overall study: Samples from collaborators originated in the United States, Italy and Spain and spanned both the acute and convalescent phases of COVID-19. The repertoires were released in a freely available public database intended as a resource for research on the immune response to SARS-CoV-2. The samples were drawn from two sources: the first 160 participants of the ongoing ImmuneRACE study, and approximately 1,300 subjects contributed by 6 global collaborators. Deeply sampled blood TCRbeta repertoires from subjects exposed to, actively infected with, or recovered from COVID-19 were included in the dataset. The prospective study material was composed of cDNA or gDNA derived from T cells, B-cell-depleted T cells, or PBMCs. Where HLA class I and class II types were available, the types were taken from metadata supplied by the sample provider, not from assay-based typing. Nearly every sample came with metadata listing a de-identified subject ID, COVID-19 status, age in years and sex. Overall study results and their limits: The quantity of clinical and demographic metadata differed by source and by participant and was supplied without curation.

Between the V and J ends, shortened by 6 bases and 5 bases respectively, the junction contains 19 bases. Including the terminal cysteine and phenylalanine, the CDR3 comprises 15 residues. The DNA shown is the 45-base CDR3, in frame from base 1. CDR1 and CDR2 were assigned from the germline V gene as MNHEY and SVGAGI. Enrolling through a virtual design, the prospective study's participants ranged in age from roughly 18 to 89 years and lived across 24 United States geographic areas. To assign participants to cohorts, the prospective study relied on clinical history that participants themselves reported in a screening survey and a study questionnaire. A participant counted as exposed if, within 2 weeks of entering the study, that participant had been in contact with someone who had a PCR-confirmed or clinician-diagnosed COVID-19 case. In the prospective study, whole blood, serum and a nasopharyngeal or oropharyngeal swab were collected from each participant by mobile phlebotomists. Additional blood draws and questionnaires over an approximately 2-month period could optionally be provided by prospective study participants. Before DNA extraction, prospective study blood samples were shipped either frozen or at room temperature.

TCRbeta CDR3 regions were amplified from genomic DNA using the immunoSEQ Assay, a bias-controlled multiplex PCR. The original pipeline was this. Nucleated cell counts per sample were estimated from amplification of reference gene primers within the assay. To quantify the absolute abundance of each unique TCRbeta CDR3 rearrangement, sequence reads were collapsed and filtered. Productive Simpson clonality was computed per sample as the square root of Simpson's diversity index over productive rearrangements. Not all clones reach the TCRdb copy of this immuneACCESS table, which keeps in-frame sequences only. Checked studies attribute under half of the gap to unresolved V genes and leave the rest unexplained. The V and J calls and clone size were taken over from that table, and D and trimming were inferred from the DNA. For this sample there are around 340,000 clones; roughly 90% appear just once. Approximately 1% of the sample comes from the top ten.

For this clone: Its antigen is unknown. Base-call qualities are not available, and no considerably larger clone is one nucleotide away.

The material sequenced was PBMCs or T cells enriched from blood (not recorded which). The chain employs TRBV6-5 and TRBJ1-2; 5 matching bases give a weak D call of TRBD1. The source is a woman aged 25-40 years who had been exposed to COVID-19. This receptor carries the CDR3 CASSRFGREGYGYTF. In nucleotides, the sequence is TGTGCCAGCAGCCGATTTGGTAGGGAGGGGTATGGCTACACCTTC.